One sample yielded the 30 T cell receptor beta chains listed below, sequenced in a study of shared clonotypes between healthy human individuals. Here immunoSEQ multiplex PCR was the method, and the copy in TCRdb shows in-frame clones only, minus some. The table records millions of clones, about 95% of them present only once. CD45RO-negative cells were positively selected for CCR7, leaving out terminally differentiated effector memory CD45RA+ cells. Sequencing input: naive CD8+ T cells sorted from blood. The origin of the receptors is a young man in good health.

This clone was found once. The chain couples TRBV7-6 to TRBJ2-5; the D gene is possibly TRBD2 (7 bases). The CDR3 has 14 residues. Trimming left V 3 bases short and J 5 bases short, with 13 bases between. From germline, CDR1 is SGHVS and CDR2 FNYEAQ. The CDR3: CASSFAAGAETQYF. Here the CDR3 DNA reads TGTGCCAGCAGCTTTGCCGCGGGGGCGGAGACCCAGTACTTC.

This chain links TRBV9 with TRBJ2-3, with D perhaps being TRBD1 or TRBD2 (5 bases each). The length of the CDR3 is 14 residues. Germline CDR1 is SGDLS and CDR2 is YYNGEE. V lost 4 bases to trimming and J lost 6 bases, with 15 bases between them. DNA for the CDR3: TGTGCCAGCAGCTTCCGGGACCCTTGGGATACGCAGTATTTT. It encodes CASSFRDPWDTQYF.

V is TRBV13 and J is TRBJ2-7; D possibly matches TRBD1 or TRBD2 (5 bases each). The V gene's germline CDR1 is PRHDT and CDR2 FYEKMQ (reference sequence). Trimming took off 8 bases at V and 2 bases at J, with 19 bases between the two ends. The CDR3 is 15 amino acids. The CDR3, as DNA: TGTGCCAGCCGCAGAACGGGACCGGGCGCCTACGAGCAGTACTTC. The encoded protein is CASRRTGPGAYEQYF.

The chain employs TRBV9 and TRBJ1-3, with no clear D. Germline values: CDR1 SGDLS, CDR2 YYNGEE. The CDR3 loop spans 15 amino acids. V was pared by 4 bases and J by 2 bases, with 13 bases between. The CDR3 nucleotides read TGTGCCAGCAGCTCGGAGGCAGGCGCTGGAAACACCATATATTTT. It codes for CASSSEAGAGNTIYF. Full variable domain (outside the CDR3, taken from reference TRBV9 and TRBJ1-3): DSGVTQTPKHLITATGQRVTLRCSPRSGDLSVYWYQQSLDQGLQFLIQYYNGEERAKGNILERFSAQQFPDLHSELNLSSLELGDSALYFCASSSEAGAGNTIYFGEGSWLTVV.

The chain combines TRBV28 with TRBJ1-5; 7 bases map to TRBD1. This CDR3 contains 14 residues. Germline trimming cut 5 bases from V and 3 bases from J; bases unmatched to any gene: 4. CDR1 MDHEN and CDR2 SYDVKM come from the germline V gene. CDR3 protein: CASSPDRSNQPQHF. In DNA, the CDR3 is TGTGCCAGCAGTCCGGACAGGTCCAATCAGCCCCAGCATTTT.

The gene calls are TRBV28 and TRBJ1-5, with 8 bases lining up with TRBD1. CDR1 is MDHEN and CDR2 is SYDVKM in the germline V gene. Germline trimming cut 6 bases from V and 0 bases from J; bases unmatched to any gene: 4. CDR3 length: 15 residues. CDR3 nucleotides: TGTGCCAGCAGAATACAGGGGGGTAGCAATCAGCCCCAGCATTTT. This gives the protein CASRIQGGSNQPQHF.

V usage is TRBV30 and J usage is TRBJ1-6; unclear D gene. In germline, CDR1 is GTSNPN, CDR2 SVGIG (reference sequence). This CDR3 contains 12 residues. The V gene lost 2 bases and the J gene lost 6 bases, with 5 bases spanning the gap. CDR3 coding DNA: TGTGCCTGGAGTTTTGCTAATTCACCCCTCCACTTT. It specifies CAWSFANSPLHF.

The gene calls are TRBV27 and TRBJ2-3; TRBD2 matches 12 bases. Germline assignment: CDR1 MNHEY and CDR2 SMNVEV (reference sequence). Unmatched junction bases numbered 10, after V lost 5 bases and J lost 4 bases. This CDR3 is 17 amino acids long. The CDR3 DNA reads as TGTGCCAGCAGTCGGATCCCTAGCGGGGGGGCCCCAGATACGCAGTATTTT. Its protein product is CASSRIPSGGAPDTQYF.

The J gene is TRBJ2-7, the V gene TRBV29-1; 7 bases fit TRBD2. Germline trimming cut 4 bases from V and 6 bases from J; bases unmatched to any gene: 9. CDR3 size: 13 residues. Germline V lookup: CDR1 SQVTM, CDR2 ANQGSEA. The CDR3 DNA is TGCAGCGTTGGGGGGGGTTTGTCAAGCGAGCAGTACTTC. It specifies CSVGGGLSSEQYF.

V usage is TRBV28 and J usage is TRBJ2-5, with TRBD2 matching 9 bases. After removal of 1 base from V and 3 bases from J, the junction contained 15 bases not matched to a gene. The length of the CDR3 is 19 residues. Germline values: CDR1 MDHEN, CDR2 SYDVKM. For the CDR3, the DNA is TGTGCCAGCAGTTTATTTTTCGGGGGTAGCGGGGGCCTCGAAGAGACCCAGTACTTC. It is translated as CASSLFFGGSGGLEETQYF.

As concerns this clone: The same CDR3 is also encoded by other DNA sequences in this sample. The gene calls are TRBV4-1 and TRBJ2-3; maybe TRBD2 (6 bases). Trimming removed 0 bases from V and 0 bases from J, with 7 bases in between. Germline V gives CDR1 MGHRA, CDR2 YSYEKL. This CDR3 region has 15 residues. The CDR3 reads CASSQEAGSTDTQYF. CDR3 bases: TGCGCCAGCAGCCAAGAGGCGGGGAGCACAGATACGCAGTATTTT.

CDR3 nucleotides: TGTGCCAGCAGAACCGGGACTCTCTCGAACACTGAAGCTTTCTTT. Translated, it gives CASRTGTLSNTEAFF. This rearrangement joins TRBV2 to TRBJ1-1, with a weak D call TRBD1 (5 bases). CDR1 and CDR2 from the germline V gene are SNHLY and FYNNEI. The V end lost 6 bases, the J end lost 1 base, and 15 bases lay between the germline ends. The CDR3 is made up of 15 amino acids. The full variable domain, with the rest looked up from reference TRBV2 and TRBJ1-1, is EPEVTQTPSHQVTQMGQEVILRCVPISNHLYFYWYRQILGQKVEFLVSFYNNEISEKSEIFDDQFSVERPDGSNFTLKIRSTKLEDSAMYFCASRTGTLSNTEAFFGQGTRLTVV.

The chain is built from TRBV6-1 and TRBJ2-3; the match to TRBD2 covers 9 bases. The V gene's germline CDR1 is MNHNS and CDR2 SASEGT. CDR3 length: 15 amino acids. The J segment lost 0 bases and the V segment lost 6 bases, leaving 4 bases of the junction unmatched. Here the CDR3 reads CASSRTSVSTDTQYF. The CDR3 DNA sequence: TGTGCCAGCAGCCGGACTAGCGTGAGCACAGATACGCAGTATTTT.

The chain recombines TRBV6-1 with TRBJ2-1; 11 bases line up with TRBD2. The V segment lost 4 bases and the J segment 0 bases; nucleotides outside the gene matches: 2. CDR3 length: 16 residues. The germline CDR1 and CDR2 sequences are MNHNS and SASEGT. The CDR3 DNA reads TGTGCCAGCAGTGTGCTAGCGGGAGGCTCCTACAATGAGCAGTTCTTC. This sequence encodes CASSVLAGGSYNEQFF.

J is TRBJ2-7 and V is TRBV7-8, with D possibly called TRBD1 or TRBD2 (5 bases each). V was pared by 1 base and J by 4 bases, with 11 bases between. CDR1 and CDR2 from the germline V gene are SGHVS and FQNEAQ. CDR3 length equals 14 residues. The CDR3 nucleotides read TGTGCCAGCAGCTTAGGGGGCAGGGAGTACGAGCAGTACTTC. Amino acids: CASSLGGREYEQYF.

The chain couples TRBV6-1 to TRBJ2-7; no clear D gene. Germline V gene data show CDR1 as MNHNS and CDR2 as SASEGT. Trimming stripped 2 bases from V and 2 bases from J, with 10 bases between. The CDR3 is made up of 14 amino acids. The DNA of the CDR3 is TGTGCCAGCAGTGAATGGGTTAACCCCTACGAGCAGTACTTC. Residues: CASSEWVNPYEQYF.

The CDR3 here is CASSWTVPTYNEQFF. For the CDR3, the DNA is TGCGCCAGCAGCTGGACGGTACCTACCTACAATGAGCAGTTCTTC. This rearrangement joins TRBV5-1 to TRBJ2-1, with D hard to call. The CDR3 is made up of 15 amino acids. Trimming cost V 3 bases and J 2 bases, with 12 bases left between them. The germline gives CDR1 SGHRS, CDR2 YFSETQ.

The CDR3 bases are TGTGCCAGCATTGGCAGGGGGTACGAGCAGTACTTC. Its protein is CASIGRGYEQYF. This sequence joins TRBV6-1 and TRBJ2-7; 7 bases map to TRBD1. This CDR3 region has 12 residues. J lost 4 bases, V lost 7 bases, and 4 bases had no gene match. Germline loops: CDR1 MNHNS, CDR2 SASEGT.

The chain uses TRBV5-1 and TRBJ2-7; D not certain. This CDR3 has 12 amino acids. Trimming pared 5 bases from V and 2 bases from J, leaving 8 bases between. The germline CDR1 and CDR2 sequences are SGHRS and YFSETQ. The CDR3 DNA follows: TGCGCCAGCAGAACAAACACCTACGAGCAGTACTTC. Translation: CASRTNTYEQYF.

The chain carries TRBV29-1 and TRBJ2-1; the D gene could be TRBD1 or TRBD2 (5 bases each). V was trimmed by 1 base and J by 4 bases, leaving 17 bases between them. CDR3 length equals 16 residues. Germline V gene sequence: CDR1 SQVTM, CDR2 ANQGSEA. CDR3: CSVEGLERGRYNEQFF. CDR3 bases: TGCAGCGTTGAAGGGTTAGAGAGGGGCCGGTACAATGAGCAGTTCTTC.

As for this clone: Other nucleotide sequences in the sample specify the same CDR3. This rearrangement joins TRBV4-1 to TRBJ2-7; D unresolved. Germline-derived CDR1 and CDR2 are MGHRA and YSYEKL. The germline V and J ends were trimmed by 0 bases and 3 bases, with 9 bases remaining between them. The CDR3 runs 14 residues. CDR3 nucleotide sequence: TGCGCCAGCAGCCAAGATAGTAGGGTCTACGAGCAGTACTTC. Its protein is CASSQDSRVYEQYF.

In DNA form, the CDR3 reads TGTGCCAGCAGCGTAGAAAATGAGCAGTTCTTC. This codes for CASSVENEQFF. The chain has TRBV9 and TRBJ2-1, with D hard to call. Per germline, CDR1 SGDLS and CDR2 YYNGEE. The CDR3 length is 11 residues. V lost 0 bases and J lost 7, with 2 bases in between.

The chain employs TRBV4-1 and TRBJ2-3, with 9 bases lining up with TRBD2. CDR3 length equals 16 residues. The germline V gene has CDR1 MGHRA and CDR2 YSYEKL. Germline trimming cut 1 base from V and 3 bases from J; bases unmatched to any gene: 5. In DNA form, the CDR3 reads TGCGCCAGCAGCCAAGGCCCAAGCGGGAGGACAGATACGCAGTATTTT. It codes for CASSQGPSGRTDTQYF.

The chain has TRBV5-4 and TRBJ1-2; perhaps TRBD1 as D (6 bases). Germline CDR1 and CDR2: SGHNT and YYREEE (reference sequence). V lost 8 bases to trimming and J lost 4 bases, with 15 bases between them. This CDR3 has 13 residues. The CDR3 DNA sequence: TGTGCCAGTTGTGTCGGGGGCACCTATGGCTACACCTTC. As protein: CASCVGGTYGYTF.

The chain employs TRBV10-1 and TRBJ2-2; 7 bases are a match to TRBD1. Trimming removed 0 bases from V and 3 bases from J; junction bases left unmatched: 1. The CDR3 consists of 15 residues. CDR1 is WNHNN, CDR2 SYGVQD, per germline (reference sequence). CDR3 protein: CASSESDRDTGELFF. DNA for the CDR3: TGCGCCAGCAGTGAGTCTGACAGGGACACCGGGGAGCTGTTTTTT.

This chain connects TRBV4-3 to TRBJ2-3; D remains ambiguous. Trimming stripped 0 bases from V and 7 bases from J, with 5 bases between. The CDR3 length is 12 residues. Germline values: CDR1 LGHNA, CDR2 YSLEER. CDR3 in amino acids: CASSQDLNTQYF. CDR3 DNA sequence: TGCGCCAGCAGCCAAGATCTCAATACGCAGTATTTT.

The chain has TRBV7-9 and TRBJ1-4, with 8 bases that match TRBD1. V was clipped by 5 bases and J by 3 bases; unmatched bases: 8. Germline V gives CDR1 SEHNR, CDR2 FQNEAQ (reference sequence). The CDR3 length is 16 residues. Written as DNA, the CDR3 is TGTGCCAGCAGCCGAGCAGGGGGCGTATCTAATGAAAAACTGTTTTTT. Its protein product is CASSRAGGVSNEKLFF. Looking up the rest from reference TRBV7-9 and TRBJ1-4 gives the full variable domain: DTGVSQNPRHKITKRGQNVTFRCDPISEHNRLYWYRQTLGQGPEFLTYFQNEAQLEKSRLLSDRFSAERPKGSFSTLEIQRTEQGDSAMYLCASSRAGGVSNEKLFFGSGTQLSVL.

V gene TRBV28 combines with J gene TRBJ2-7; the D gene is possibly TRBD2 (5 bases). The germline CDR1 and CDR2 sequences are MDHEN and SYDVKM. CDR3 size: 13 residues. V lost 8 bases and J lost 2, with 13 bases in between. CDR3 coding DNA: TGTGCCAGCGGGAGTAGAATAACCTACGAGCAGTACTTC. It encodes CASGSRITYEQYF.

V usage is TRBV6-1 and J usage is TRBJ2-7; 9 bases align to TRBD1. Germline V gene sequence: CDR1 MNHNS, CDR2 SASEGT. The trim removed 5 bases at V and 0 bases at J, leaving 5 bases unmatched. The CDR3 has 15 amino acids. Here the CDR3 DNA reads TGTGCCAGCAGTATGGGACAGGGTAGCTCCTACGAGCAGTACTTC. As protein: CASSMGQGSSYEQYF.

V is TRBV5-6 and J is TRBJ1-5; D uncertain. The germline V gene encodes CDR1 SGHDT and CDR2 YYEEEE. The CDR3 is made up of 16 amino acids. V lost 1 base to trimming and J lost 2 bases, with 13 bases between them. The DNA for the CDR3 is TGTGCCAGCAGCTTGTCCGGTCGCGAAGGCAATCAGCCCCAGCATTTT. This encodes CASSLSGREGNQPQHF.